This paragraph reports one TCR beta chain. Its antigen is undetermined. This record belongs to a study of T cell responses to AZD1222 COVID-19 vaccine. Whole-study results and caveats: Clonal diversity was possibly underestimated, and white British individuals and females predominated among donors. Only a handful of people who got AZD1222 tested seropositive at baseline.

Using immunoSEQ multiplex PCR, the repertoire was profiled, and TCRdb retains in-frame clones only, with some absent. The table lists around 160,000 clones, about 91% of them singletons. The CDR3 extends over 14 amino acids. Germline CDR1 and CDR2: MDHEN and SYDVKM. Trimming took 6 bases from V and 9 from J; bases not matched to a gene: 13. The source material was peripheral blood, sampled on day 0 of AZD1222 vaccination. The rearrangement uses TRBV28 and TRBJ1-1, with 7 bases lining up with TRBD1. The clonotype comes from an adult in good health. As DNA, the CDR3 is TGTGCCAGCAGGGTACAGGGGTCAGGAAGTCAAGCTTTCTTT. This gives the protein CASRVQGSGSQAFF.